Listed below are T cell receptor beta chains from one sample, sequenced in a study of blood T cell repertoires in COVID-19. The data were produced by immunoSEQ multiplex PCR, yet TCRdb's version contains in-frame clones alone and is incomplete. The table has 270,000 or so clones, about 80% seen once. Sequenced: peripheral blood. The receptors here all came from a human donor in a cohort sampled during active COVID-19. Each CDR3 is given with its conserved first and last residue. D genes are given only for firm matches. Size values are once, few and many counts, or a class for expanded clones, and some rows have none.

clone_size	v_call	j_call	d_call	cdr3_aa	cdr3_nt
once	TRBV7-9	TRBJ2-2	TRBD1	CASSLGRTGANTGELFF	TGTGCCAGCAGCTTAGGACGGACAGGGGCGAACACCGGGGAGCTGTTTTTT
.	TRBV5-1	TRBJ1-1	.	CASSLQGRATEAFF	TGCGCCAGCAGCTTGCAGGGTCGTGCTACTGAAGCTTTCTTT
.	TRBV3-1/TRBV3-2	TRBJ1-6	.	CASSRAGGNSPLHF	TGTGCCAGCAGCCGGGCCGGGGGTAATTCACCCCTCCACTTT
once	TRBV4-1	TRBJ2-3	.	CASSQEGAVPPTDTQYF	TGCGCCAGCAGCCAAGAAGGAGCGGTCCCTCCCACAGATACGCAGTATTTT
.	TRBV23-1	TRBJ1-1	.	CASSHEDSMNTEAFF	TGCGCCAGCAGTCACGAGGACAGTATGAACACTGAAGCTTTCTTT
.	TRBV7-8	TRBJ2-7	TRBD1	CASSRVRQGAPEQYF	TGTGCCAGCAGCCGAGTCCGACAGGGTGCACCCGAGCAGTACTTC
.	TRBV6-5	TRBJ1-2	.	CASSAYIFYGYTF	TGTGCCAGCAGCGCTTACATATTCTATGGCTACACCTTC
once	TRBV5-1	TRBJ2-1	.	CASNGWSSEQFF	TGCGCCAGCAACGGCTGGAGCAGTGAGCAGTTCTTC
.	TRBV7-9	TRBJ2-2	TRBD1	CASSELGQGRNTGELFF	TGTGCCAGCAGCGAACTGGGACAGGGAAGGAACACCGGGGAGCTGTTTTTT
.	TRBV12-3/TRBV12-4	TRBJ1-1	.	CASSFVPDTEAFF	TGTGCCAGCAGTTTTGTTCCCGACACTGAAGCTTTCTTT